This TCR beta chain was retrieved from a study of PD-L1 blockade in urothelial cancer. About the study: Median T cell yield per blood sample was around 130,000 cells.

Assay: immunoSEQ multiplex PCR; the TCRdb copy retains only in-frame clones and omits some. The sample includes tens of thousands of clones, around 74% of them seen just once. This CDR3 spans 15 amino acids. V was pared by 4 bases and J by 3 bases, with 6 bases of the junction left unmatched. Germline assignment: CDR1 LGHNT and CDR2 FRNRAP. Documented time point: pretreatment peripheral blood. The receptor's source is a man in his 70s with urothelial cancer. The genes are TRBV12-5 and TRBJ2-1, with 7 positions matching TRBD2. This material consisted of PBMCs, taken around atezolizumab (anti-PD-L1) treatment. CDR3 sequence: CASGSGTTFYNEQFF. The CDR3 region has the DNA TGTGCTAGTGGTTCCGGGACTACCTTCTACAATGAGCAGTTCTTC.